This T cell receptor (beta chain) derives from a study of blood T cells in healthy people across ages. Study findings and constraints: Roughly linear declines in TCR beta diversity per million T cells occurred with age.

Primers used in a second PCR of about 7 to 12 cycles were a sample-barcoded 5' primer and a J-beta primer mix. TCRdb analysed the 5' RACE reads with MiXCR anew, one entry per CDR3 protein. The repertoire consists of some 750,000 distinct CDR3 sequences, with 20% to 25% occurring once and the leading ten covering around a fifth. V lost 7 bases and J 0 bases, leaving 18 bases between the germline ends. The V gene's germline CDR1 is MDHEN and CDR2 SYDVKM. The CDR3 is 17 amino acids. There are a few counts of this clonotype. Its antigen is not known. The source is a man aged 70-80 years in good health. V is TRBV28 and J is TRBJ1-4, with D unclear. Material: blood. The chain's CDR3 is CASTPPFISATNEKLFF. For the CDR3, the DNA is TGTGCCAGCACCCCCCCGTTCATCTCTGCAACTAATGAAAAACTGTTTTTT. The whole variable domain, filled in from reference TRBV28 and TRBJ1-4, reads DVKVTQSSRYLVKRTGEKVFLECVQDMDHENMFWYRQDPGLGLRLIYFSYDVKMKEKGDIPEGYSVSREKKERFSLILESASTNQTSMYLCASTPPFISATNEKLFFGSGTQLSVL.